This T cell receptor (beta chain) was recovered during a study of CD8 T cells in ankylosing spondylitis. General study results and limits: Prior work had noted some motif variants in reactive arthritis blood and synovial fluid. For ankylosing spondylitis blood, a TCR beta motif of seven to nine highly homologous variants appeared characteristic. According to the report, clones linked to the disease were significantly enriched in matched synovial fluid samples taken from ankylosing spondylitis patients. Clones linked with disease were CD8+ and fairly uncommon in the peripheral blood.

This clonotype has a count of ten or more. Its antigen is undetermined. The germline V gene encodes CDR1 MNHEY and CDR2 SVGEGT. Trimming left V 6 bases short and J 0 bases short, with 17 bases between. The CDR3 sequence is 16 residues long. Using quantitative 5'-RACE with molecular barcodes, the authors made TCR beta libraries. A single record per CDR3 protein comes from TCRdb applying MiXCR to the 5' RACE reads. The data show about 210,000 distinct CDR3 sequences, with 5.5% to 7.5% seen just once and 14% held by the top ten. The origin of this receptor is a male donor with ankylosing spondylitis. The chain recombines TRBV6-2 or TRBV6-3 with TRBJ1-1; D is unclear. The sample was blood, either unsorted or a sorted T cell fraction (not recorded which). The CDR3 protein is CASSRAPGSMNTEAFF. The CDR3 DNA sequence: TGTGCCAGCAGCCGCGCCCCGGGGTCTATGAACACTGAAGCTTTCTTT.